Here is one T cell receptor (beta chain) with its context. Its specificity is unknown. The data were taken from a study of cytomegalovirus exposure and HLA in healthy donors. Separate from the roughly 610-subject first cohort, the roughly 130-subject validation cohort was the one that the donors belonged to. Sequencing used immunoSEQ multiplex PCR; TCRdb keeps in-frame clones, though not all of them. The sample has about 140,000 clones; 85% to 90% are singletons. The study, taken as a whole, reports: Rare sequences made up most TCRs, while some public TCRs were found in many donors. The classifier reportedly diagnosed cytomegalovirus status with high specificity and sensitivity.

Sample: PBMCs. This TCR was recovered from a man aged 18 to 29 in good health and CMV-seronegative.

DNA for the CDR3: TGTGCCAGCAGCGTAGGGCAGGGAACGTACAATGAGCAGTTCTTC. The encoded protein is CASSVGQGTYNEQFF. The chain is built from TRBV9 and TRBJ2-1, with D maybe TRBD1 (5 bases). V lost 0 bases to trimming and J lost 4 bases, with 11 bases between them. The germline V gene encodes CDR1 SGDLS and CDR2 YYNGEE. The CDR3 runs to 15 residues.